The 2 T cell receptor beta chains given below trace back to one sample, sequenced in a study of CXCR3-negative and CXCR3-positive naive CD8 T cells. The method, 5' RACE with UMI labels, was used to prepare the TRB cDNA libraries. TCRdb reprocessed the 5' RACE reads, with one entry per CDR3 protein and no DNA. Reported are 150,000 or so distinct CDR3 sequences; the ten largest clones contain approximately 0.5%. Sequencing input: naive CXCR3- CD8+ T cells from blood. Specified subset: CD45RO-CCR7+CD27+CD95- naive CD8+ T cells lacking CXCR3 (TNR3-). The receptor set was obtained from a human donor in good health. Some clones in this sample may be carry-over from other donors' samples.

This chain uses TRBV10-3 with TRBJ2-3; TCRdb picks TRBD2, but there is no DNA to check that call. The CDR3 sequence is 17 residues long. Germline V lookup: CDR1 ENHRY, CDR2 SYGVKD. CDR3 residues: CAISEGMDGRGTDTQYF.

The chain has TRBV27 and TRBJ2-2. CDR3 length: 13 residues. Germline CDR1 is MNHEY and CDR2 is SMNVEV (reference sequence). CDR3 sequence: CASRKVNTGELFF.